These 3 T cell receptor beta chains were all obtained from the same sample, sequenced in a study of T cell responses to AZD1222 COVID-19 vaccine. TCRdb's copy holds only in-frame clones and misses some; the assay was immunoSEQ multiplex PCR. This table holds some 40,000 clones, around 77% found once. Sequenced here: peripheral blood, sampled 28 days after the second dose of the MenACWY control vaccine. All receptors come from an adult who received the MenACWY meningococcal vaccine as a control.

The V gene is TRBV24-1, the J gene TRBJ2-3, with D hard to call. V was pared by 0 bases and J by 6 bases, with 12 bases between. CDR1 KGHDR and CDR2 SFDVKD come from the germline V gene. CDR3 length: 15 amino acids. The CDR3 reads CATSDLQQPRDTQYF. CDR3 sequence (DNA): TGTGCCACCAGTGATTTGCAACAACCTAGGGATACGCAGTATTTT.

The chain links TRBV5-1 to TRBJ1-1, with D possibly TRBD1 on 5 matching bases. The germline gives CDR1 SGHRS, CDR2 YFSETQ. The CDR3 has 15 amino acids. Trimming shortened V by 0 bases and J by 1 base, and 10 bases separated the two germline ends. CDR3 nucleotide sequence: TGCGCCAGCAGCTTGGTAGAGGGGAGGAACACTGAAGCTTTCTTT. Amino acid sequence: CASSLVEGRNTEAFF.

This chain connects TRBV10-3 to TRBJ2-1, with TRBD1 as a possible D gene (5 bases). Trimming cost V 7 bases and J 9 bases, with 10 bases left between them. Germline loops: CDR1 ENHRY, CDR2 SYGVKD. This CDR3 has 11 amino acids. CDR3 sequence (DNA): TGTGCCATCACCGGACACAGTGAGCAGTTCTTC. It encodes CAITGHSEQFF.